This T cell receptor beta chain comes out of a study of shared clonotypes between healthy human individuals. Study-level points and caveats: On the whole, naive subsets had larger estimated richness than memory subsets had. When naive CD4 clonotypes were compared across a handful of donors, 4% to 6.5% were shared.

Germline trimming cut 2 bases from V and 11 bases from J; bases unmatched to any gene: 12. Per germline, CDR1 SGHVS and CDR2 FQNEAQ. The CDR3 is 16 residues long. On this clone: Its antigen is unidentified.

Method: immunoSEQ multiplex PCR; TCRdb's copy keeps in-frame clones and lacks some. The sample has some 1.4 million clones; roughly 97% are singletons. The chain uses TRBV7-8 and TRBJ2-7, with 13 bases aligning to TRBD2. Input material: naive CD4+ T cells sorted from blood. Subset given: CD45RA+ positively selected. The TCR comes from a man younger than 45 in good health. The CDR3 protein is CASSLLPGTSGKVEYF. CDR3 nucleotide sequence: TGTGCCAGCAGCTTATTACCCGGGACTAGCGGGAAGGTGGAGTACTTC.